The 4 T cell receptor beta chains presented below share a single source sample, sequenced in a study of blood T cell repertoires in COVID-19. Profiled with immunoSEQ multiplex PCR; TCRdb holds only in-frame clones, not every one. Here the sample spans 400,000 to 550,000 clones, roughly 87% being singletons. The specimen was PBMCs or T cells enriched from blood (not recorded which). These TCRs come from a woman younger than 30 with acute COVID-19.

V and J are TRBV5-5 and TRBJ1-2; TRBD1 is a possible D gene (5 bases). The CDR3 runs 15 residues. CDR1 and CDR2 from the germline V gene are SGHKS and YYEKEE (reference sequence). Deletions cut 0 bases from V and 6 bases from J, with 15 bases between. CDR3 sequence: CASSLDRPGPNGYTF. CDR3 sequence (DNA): TGTGCCAGCAGCTTGGACAGGCCGGGCCCAAATGGCTACACCTTC.

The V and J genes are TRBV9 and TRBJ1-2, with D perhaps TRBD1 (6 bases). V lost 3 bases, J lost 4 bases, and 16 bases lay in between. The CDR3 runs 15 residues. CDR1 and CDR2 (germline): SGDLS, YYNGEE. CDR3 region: CASSGYRDTSYGYTF. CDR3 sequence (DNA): TGTGCCAGCAGCGGATACCGGGACACTTCCTATGGCTACACCTTC.

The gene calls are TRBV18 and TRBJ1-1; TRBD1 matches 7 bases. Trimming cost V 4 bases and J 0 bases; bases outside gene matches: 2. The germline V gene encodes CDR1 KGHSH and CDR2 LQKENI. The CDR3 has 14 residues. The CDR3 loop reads CASSRGQLNTEAFF. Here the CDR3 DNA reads TGTGCCAGCTCACGGGGACAGTTGAACACTGAAGCTTTCTTT.

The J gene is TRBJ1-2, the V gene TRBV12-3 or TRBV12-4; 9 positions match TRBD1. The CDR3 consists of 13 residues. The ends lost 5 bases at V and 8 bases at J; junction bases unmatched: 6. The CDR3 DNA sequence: TGTGCCAGCAGTGTACAGGGGGCACTGGGCTACACCTTC. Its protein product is CASSVQGALGYTF.